This T cell receptor (beta chain) was profiled in a study of CD8+CD57+ T cells in acquired aplastic anemia. Study-wide context: The study obtained an average of around 3.1 ug of DNA from sorted CD4+ and CD8+ cells.

Genomic DNA, serving as template, underwent TCR beta VDJ and CDR3 profiling. TCRdb processed the reads anew with MiXCR; each CDR3 protein has one entry. Here the sample spans about 120,000 distinct CDR3 sequences, approximately 61% being singletons. Study-level findings and limits: CD8+ Simpson's diversity showed no significant patient-control difference. The number of CD8+ CDR3 sequences shared by patients and controls was under 35.

Sequencing was done on patients that had shown CD8+CD57+ cell expansion by flow cytometry. All patients were therapy-naive when blood was sampled. From germline, CDR1 is SGHTA and CDR2 FQGTGA. Trimming took off 3 bases at V and 4 bases at J, with 6 bases between the two ends. The CDR3 consists of 13 residues. Regarding this clonotype: Its antigen is unidentified.

This TCR was recovered from a human donor with aplastic anemia. The sequencing sample was made of sorted CD4+, CD8+, or CD8+CD57+ T cells (not recorded which) from PBMCs. The chain uses TRBV7-3 and TRBJ2-2, with D uncertain. The CDR3 sequence: CASSLQVTGELFF. CDR3 bases: TGTGCCAGCAGCTTGCAAGTCACCGGGGAGCTGTTTTTT.